These T cell receptor beta chains were read from a single sample in a study of response to subunit inactivated influenza vaccine. TCRdb used MiXCR to reprocess the RT-PCR reads, holding one entry per CDR3 protein. The sample holds 550,000 to 800,000 distinct CDR3 sequences, more than 11% seen once. Sequenced here: PBMCs from blood, sampled 14 days before vaccination. The receptors derive from a man in his fifties or sixties who received an inactivated influenza vaccine. Both conserved end residues are part of each CDR3. D genes are given only for firm matches. Clone size is given for some rows only: seen once, a few or many times, or a class if the clone is expanded.

CDR3 protein,CDR3 DNA,D gene,clone size,V gene,J gene
CASSYAQNYGYTF,TGTGCCAGCAGTTACGCTCAGAACTATGGCTACACCTTC,-,-,TRBV6-5,TRBJ1-2
CASSVEGLRSETQYF,TGTGCCAGCAGTGTTGAGGGACTAAGGTCAGAGACCCAGTACTTC,TRBD2,few,TRBV2,TRBJ2-5
CASSLPWGHPRAGEQYF,TGTGCCAGCAGTTTGCCCTGGGGACACCCTCGGGCGGGGGAGCAGTACTTC,-,-,TRBV28,TRBJ2-7
CASSRSGLQNTGELFF,TGTGCCAGCAGCCGATCGGGACTACAAAACACCGGGGAGCTGTTTTTT,TRBD2,few,TRBV7-2,TRBJ2-2
CASSPNRGFISKQYF,TGCGCCAGCAGCCCAAACAGGGGGTTTATCAGTAAGCAGTACTTC,TRBD1,-,TRBV5-1,TRBJ2-7
CASSVAGTGELFF,TGTGCCAGCAGCGTAGCGGGGACCGGGGAGCTGTTTTTT,-,-,TRBV9,TRBJ2-2
CASSVDRAYNEQFF,TGTGCCAGCAGTGTGGATCGGGCCTACAATGAGCAGTTCTTC,-,many,TRBV2,TRBJ2-1
CASSRGTGSTYEQYF,TGTGCCAGCAGCCGTGGGACAGGGAGCACCTACGAGCAGTACTTC,TRBD1,-,TRBV11-2,TRBJ2-7
CASTPGTGPQWYF,TGTGCCAGCACCCCAGGTACGGGGCCTCAATGGTACTTC,-,-,TRBV28,TRBJ2-7
CASTPQTGGVYEQYF,TGTGCCAGCACCCCTCAAACAGGGGGGGTCTACGAGCAGTACTTC,-,few,TRBV7-9,TRBJ2-7
CASSEGQAPGETQYF,TGTGCCAGCAGCGAGGGACAGGCCCCCGGAGAGACCCAGTACTTC,TRBD1,-,TRBV7-2,TRBJ2-5
CASSKQTGTAGYEQYF,TGTGCCAGCAGCAAACAAACCGGGACAGCGGGATACGAGCAGTACTTC,-,few,TRBV7-8,TRBJ2-7
CASSQEVANTEAFF,TGCGCCAGCAGCCAGGAGGTAGCGAACACTGAAGCTTTCTTT,-,-,TRBV4-1,TRBJ1-1
CATSDPTTDTQYF,TGTGCCACCAGTGATCCCACTACAGATACGCAGTATTTT,-,-,TRBV24-1,TRBJ2-3
CAWRATRGYTF,TGTGCCTGGAGGGCGACGCGGGGCTACACCTTC,-,-,TRBV30,TRBJ1-2
CASSQDHSGTYEQYF,TGTGCCAGCAGCCAAGATCACAGCGGTACCTACGAGCAGTACTTC,-,few,TRBV4-2,TRBJ2-7
CASSSVWDRYNSPLHF,TGTGCCAGCAGTTCGGTCTGGGACAGATATAATTCACCCCTCCACTTT,TRBD1,few,TRBV27,TRBJ1-6
CSALPLQRRVHETQYF,TGCAGTGCTTTACCCCTACAACGGAGGGTTCATGAGACCCAGTACTTC,-,many,TRBV20-1,TRBJ2-5
CASSHSPKGGDEQFF,TGTGCCAGCAGCCACTCCCCTAAGGGGGGCGATGAGCAGTTCTTC,-,few,TRBV7-2,TRBJ2-1
CASSQAVGTGDYEQYF,TGTGCCAGCAGCCAAGCCGTCGGGACAGGGGACTACGAGCAGTACTTC,TRBD1,few,TRBV4-2,TRBJ2-7
CSAPGLAGVRGEQFF,TGCAGTGCCCCTGGGTTAGCGGGAGTTCGGGGTGAGCAGTTCTTC,TRBD2,few,TRBV20-1,TRBJ2-1
CASSLSLAGVNEQFF,TGTGCCAGCAGTTTGTCACTAGCGGGAGTCAATGAGCAGTTCTTC,TRBD2,many,TRBV27,TRBJ2-1
CASSSYEAFRNTEAFF,TGTGCCAGCAGTTCCTATGAGGCCTTCAGGAACACTGAAGCTTTCTTT,-,few,TRBV27,TRBJ1-1
CATSRALAETQYF,TGTGCCACCAGCAGAGCACTAGCCGAGACCCAGTACTTC,-,few,TRBV15,TRBJ2-5
CASSQGGRGHEQYF,TGCGCCAGCAGCCAAGGCGGCCGGGGCCACGAGCAGTACTTC,-,-,TRBV4-3,TRBJ2-7
CASNPRGVYTGELFF,TGTGCCAGCAACCCAAGAGGGGTGTACACCGGGGAGCTGTTTTTT,-,few,TRBV7-9,TRBJ2-2
CASSFQRGTQETQYF,TGCGCCAGCAGCTTCCAGCGGGGGACCCAAGAGACCCAGTACTTC,TRBD2,few,TRBV5-1,TRBJ2-5
CASSQRLAGDYNEQFF,TGTGCCAGCAGCCAGCGACTAGCGGGAGACTACAATGAGCAGTTCTTC,TRBD2,-,TRBV3-1,TRBJ2-1
CASSGRVQGSYNSPLHF,TGTGCCAGCAGTGGCAGGGTTCAAGGCTCCTATAATTCACCCCTCCACTTT,-,-,TRBV6-1,TRBJ1-6
CASSLQGSGELFF,TGTGCCAGCAGCTTGCAGGGGTCCGGGGAGCTGTTTTTT,-,many,TRBV7-9,TRBJ2-2
CASSLTSGVSDTQYF,TGTGCCAGCAGCTTAACTAGCGGGGTGTCAGATACGCAGTATTTT,TRBD2,few,TRBV7-2,TRBJ2-3
CSVEGAHGTGVGTQYF,TGCAGCGTTGAAGGGGCCCACGGGACAGGGGTCGGTACGCAGTATTTT,TRBD1,-,TRBV29-1,TRBJ2-3
CASHRTANTEAFF,TGTGCCTCGCACCGGACAGCGAACACTGAAGCTTTCTTT,-,-,TRBV30,TRBJ1-1
CASSQDRYTEAFF,TGTGCCAGCAGCCAGGACCGCTACACTGAAGCTTTCTTT,-,many,TRBV4-2,TRBJ1-1
CASSLNRLARAQETQYF,TGTGCCAGCAGCTTAAATAGACTAGCGCGAGCCCAAGAGACCCAGTACTTC,TRBD2,-,TRBV11-2,TRBJ2-5
CASSQVRTRGDEQFF,TGTGCCAGCAGCCAAGTAAGGACTAGGGGAGATGAGCAGTTCTTC,TRBD2,few,TRBV4-2,TRBJ2-1
CASSPQGAYSYEQYF,TGCGCCAGCAGCCCTCAGGGGGCTTACTCCTACGAGCAGTACTTC,TRBD1,few,TRBV4-1,TRBJ2-7
CASSSGTGSSYNEQFF,TGTGCCAGCAGCTCGGGGACAGGTAGCTCCTACAATGAGCAGTTCTTC,TRBD1,-,TRBV7-2,TRBJ2-1
CASSTTRGGEQFF,TGTGCCAGCAGCACCACCAGGGGGGGTGAGCAGTTCTTC,-,few,TRBV12-3/TRBV12-4,TRBJ2-1
CASSWDRGAYEQYF,TGTGCCAGCAGCTGGGACAGGGGTGCCTACGAGCAGTACTTC,TRBD1,many,TRBV7-2,TRBJ2-7
CAGERQGRTLFYNEQFF,TGTGCCGGGGAGCGACAGGGAAGGACCCTATTCTACAATGAGCAGTTCTTC,TRBD1,few,TRBV7-9,TRBJ2-1
CASSQLGTGATWSEQYF,TGCGCCAGCAGCCAACTCGGGACAGGGGCCACCTGGTCGGAGCAGTACTTC,TRBD1,few,TRBV4-1,TRBJ2-7
CSAPGLAGGPVEQYF,TGCAGTGCTCCGGGACTAGCGGGAGGGCCGGTCGAGCAGTACTTC,TRBD2,few,TRBV20-1,TRBJ2-7
CASSLVGDSNQPQHF,TGTGCCAGCAGCTTAGTCGGAGATAGCAATCAGCCCCAGCATTTT,-,many,TRBV7-2,TRBJ1-5
CATSRVGWGLNTEAFF,TGTGCCACCAGCAGAGTAGGATGGGGCCTGAACACTGAAGCTTTCTTT,-,-,TRBV15,TRBJ1-1
CASTQTPLAKNIQYF,TGTGCCAGCACCCAAACCCCACTAGCCAAAAACATTCAGTACTTC,-,-,TRBV7-2,TRBJ2-4
CASSLAPGANQPQHF,TGCGCCAGCAGCCTAGCCCCGGGAGCGAATCAGCCCCAGCATTTT,-,-,TRBV4-3,TRBJ1-5
CSAYRVGEKLFF,TGCAGTGCTTACAGGGTTGGTGAAAAACTGTTTTTT,-,few,TRBV20-1,TRBJ1-4
CASTDSGEVPHF,TGTGCCAGCACCGATTCCGGAGAGGTTCCCCACTTT,-,many,TRBV2,TRBJ1-6
CASSEKGLAGGFSYNEQFF,TGTGCCAGCAGTGAAAAGGGACTAGCGGGGGGGTTCTCCTACAATGAGCAGTTCTTC,TRBD2,-,TRBV2,TRBJ2-1
CASSPAVAGSGNTIYF,TGTGCCAGCTCACCAGCCGTAGCAGGCTCTGGAAACACCATATATTTT,-,few,TRBV18,TRBJ1-3
CSAPRGGRGYGYTF,TGCAGTGCTCCCCGTGGGGGAAGGGGCTATGGCTACACCTTC,-,-,TRBV20-1,TRBJ1-2
CSVKTTSGRGRTGELFF,TGCAGCGTTAAAACAACATCGGGCAGGGGTCGCACCGGGGAGCTGTTTTTT,-,-,TRBV29-1,TRBJ2-2
CASSRWTSGQETQYF,TGTGCCAGCAGCCGCTGGACTAGCGGGCAAGAGACCCAGTACTTC,TRBD2,few,TRBV7-2,TRBJ2-5
CASSETQGSQFF,TGTGCCAGCAGTGAAACCCAGGGGTCGCAGTTCTTC,-,-,TRBV6-1,TRBJ2-1
CASSSIGPLGEETQYF,TGTGCCAGCAGTTCAATCGGGCCCCTTGGGGAAGAGACCCAGTACTTC,-,-,TRBV27,TRBJ2-5
CASSQEPGIYEQYF,TGCGCCAGCAGCCAAGAACCGGGTATCTACGAGCAGTACTTC,-,few,TRBV4-3,TRBJ2-7